This TCR beta chain was recorded in a study of CD8 T cells in ankylosing spondylitis. This clonotype was picked up a small number of times. Its cognate antigen is unknown. Findings and caveats of the study: Reportedly, matched ankylosing spondylitis synovial fluid was significantly enriched for disease-linked clones. Earlier work had already found some motif variants in reactive arthritis synovial fluid and blood. Relatively scarce in peripheral blood, disease-linked clones were CD8+.

Losses at the gene ends were 4 bases for V and 7 bases for J; bases not matched to a gene: 8. This CDR3 contains 16 residues. CDR1 is MGHRA and CDR2 is YSYEKL in the germline V gene. Each TCR beta library was made by quantitative 5'-RACE that incorporated molecular barcodes. TCRdb fed the 5' RACE reads into MiXCR, producing one record per CDR3 protein. The sample consists of about 340,000 distinct CDR3 sequences, 14% to 15% of them appearing once. Sequences were obtained from blood, either unsorted or a sorted T cell fraction (not recorded which). The V call is TRBV4-1, the J call TRBJ2-1, with 12 nucleotides matching TRBD2. The sequence came from a male donor with ankylosing spondylitis or in good health (not recorded which). CDR3 DNA: TGCGCCAGCAGCCTCATCGGGACTAGCGGGCTAAATGAGCAGTTCTTC. Protein product: CASSLIGTSGLNEQFF.